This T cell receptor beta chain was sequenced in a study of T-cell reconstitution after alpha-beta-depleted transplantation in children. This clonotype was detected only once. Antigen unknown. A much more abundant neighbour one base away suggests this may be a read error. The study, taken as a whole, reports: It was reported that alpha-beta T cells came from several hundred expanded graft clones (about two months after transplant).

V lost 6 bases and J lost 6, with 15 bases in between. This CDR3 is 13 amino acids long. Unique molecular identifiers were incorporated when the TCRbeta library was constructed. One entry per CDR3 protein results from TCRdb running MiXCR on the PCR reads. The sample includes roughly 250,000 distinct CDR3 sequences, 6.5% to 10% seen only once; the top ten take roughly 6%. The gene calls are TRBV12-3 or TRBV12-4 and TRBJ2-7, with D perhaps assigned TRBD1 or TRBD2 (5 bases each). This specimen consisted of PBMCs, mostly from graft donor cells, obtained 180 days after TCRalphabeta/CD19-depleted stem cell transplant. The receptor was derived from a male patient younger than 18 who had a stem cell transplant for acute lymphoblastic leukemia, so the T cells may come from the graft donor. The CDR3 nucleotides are TGTGCCAGCAGCCTGAGGGCAGGGAGCGAGCAGTACTTC. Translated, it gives CASSLRAGSEQYF.